This paragraph covers one T cell receptor beta chain sequence. Its antigen has not been determined. The data stem from a study of cytomegalovirus exposure and HLA in healthy donors (dated by TCRdb to about 2017). With respect to the entire study: In an earlier analysis of several hundred of the donors, approximately 260 Gb of sequence data and 100 million or so unique TCR beta sequences from 150 million to 200 million T cells were reported. Alongside the repertoire data, information on donor age, sex, ethnicity and CMV serostatus was compiled. A later analysis re-examined previously published TCR beta repertoires from roughly 650 donors and added high-resolution HLA genotyping to investigate patterns of TCR occurrence. In addition to the first cohort of 650 to 750 subjects, a separate validation cohort of around 110 different subjects was used. Every repertoire in the discovery cohort had been generated on one and the same sequencing platform. An earlier analysis of some 600 of the donors applied high-throughput TCR beta sequencing to assess whether each TCR beta V gene segment acted as functional or pseudogenic. Among over 350 genotyped donors of the cohort, an average of around 240,000 unique TCR beta nucleotide sequences were sequenced per donor, roughly 20% of them non-productive. The genetic ancestry cluster associated with self-reported Caucasian donors included approximately 85% of the approximately 430 genotyped donors. Because of strong linkage in the cohort, five DR-DQ haplotypes were treated as single units for association and clustering. Both class I and class II loci were covered by HLA typing, at four-digit resolution. About 280 gigabases of sequencing data and around 85 million unique TCR sequences made up an early release that covered about 640 HLA-typed donors. The aim of the study was to test whether cataloging public T cell receptors could identify signatures of past pathogen exposure. The number of typed donors differed by locus: about 620-640 for A, B, C, DRB1 and DQB1; 500 to 550 for DQA1; 600 to 610 for DPA1; and roughly 450 for DPB1. A later genetic analysis used genome-wide SNP genotypes for about 55% of the 666 donors, treating that subset as a discovery cohort. Rather than drawing on any new phenotypic data, the later analysis identified candidate immune exposures from TCR beta sequences and the way those sequences occurred across donors. The T cell repertoires of 666 subjects were profiled by immunosequencing and related to cytomegalovirus serostatus. To predict cytomegalovirus infection status, the study combined high-throughput TCR immunosequencing, statistical association of individual TCRs with disease status, and machine learning.

What the research found in general, with its limitations: Specific HLA alleles were associated with more than 15,000 TCR beta sequences at a false discovery rate of 0.05 in a later analysis. In a later analysis, HLA-associated TCR beta chains were found to be more clonally expanded and to have lower generation probabilities than equally common non-associated chains. A further reported finding was that TCR beta sequences accurately predicted the HLA-A and HLA-B alleles for most subjects in the first cohort. In a later analysis, most CMV-associated TCR beta chains were found to appear HLA-restricted, with HLA associations seemingly driven largely by CMV exposure. The classifier was reported to diagnose cytomegalovirus status with high specificity and sensitivity in both the original cohort and the validation cohort. Compared with the approximately 700-donor mean, donors in an Asian-associated ancestry cluster had fewer N-insertions in productive TCRs, according to a later genetic analysis. The study listed approximately 150 TCR beta chains as associated with cytomegalovirus. A few of the identified cytomegalovirus-associated TCR beta chains were confirmed in vitro to be specific for cytomegalovirus antigens. In a later analysis, TCR association rates were found to vary across HLA loci, with the most associated TCRs seen for DRB1 alleles and the fewest for HLA-C alleles. Because HLA typing was unavailable for some donors at each locus, only the typed subset was used in association tests. According to the authors, the approach could potentially be generalized to other disease states and immunological phenotypes. A later analysis reported that several top co-occurrence clusters appeared linked to parvovirus B19, influenza, CMV and Epstein-Barr virus. An earlier analysis of several hundred of the donors showed that most TCR beta V segments appeared in productive rearrangements either about 87% or about 30% of the time, which broadly matched IMGT annotations. In this cohort, only TCR beta chains were sequenced, and detectable features were limited by the absence of alpha or paired-chain data. While some public TCRs were present in many individuals, most TCR sequences turned up only very rarely across donors. The sequencing pipeline was judged likely to have produced a cluster of highly shared sequence variants as a technical artifact. Sequencing depth was assumed to be roughly uniform across donors in the presence/absence analyses, though that assumption may not hold. When HLA alleles, especially DR and DQ, strongly co-occurred, TCR associations were difficult to assign to individual alleles. A later genetic analysis associated a missense DCLRE1C variant with V-gene and J-gene trimming of TCR beta chains, and an independent cohort replicated the association. Because counts were too low, seventeen rarely observed V segments, including chromosome 9 orphons, were left out of the earlier analysis of approximately 500 of the donors. Linkage disequilibrium might explain the correlated functional status among segregating V segments, but an unknown experimental factor could not be ruled out. For the cohort, immune exposure information was limited to CMV serostatus. Some IMGT-functional V segments, including TRBV6-2 and TRBV6-3, could not be told apart with the 87-base-pair reads, so those segments were excluded.

The cohort was made up of around 720 healthy bone marrow donors. At the time of sampling, every cohort member was nominally healthy, though immune exposures that went unrecorded were likely present. The donor was CMV seronegative and belonged to the group of over 300 seronegative cohort members. Each donor provided a peripheral blood sample, and peripheral blood mononuclear cells were used for TCR beta sequencing. Genomic DNA extraction from the blood cell samples was performed with the Qiagen DNeasy Blood Extraction Kit. V lost 5 bases and J lost 11 bases, and the count of bases not matched to a germline gene is 8. The germline V gene sets CDR1 to SGHAT and CDR2 to FQNNGV. The CDR3 measures 13 amino acids from cysteine to phenylalanine. Kept here is only the CDR3 DNA, which spans 39 bases and is read in frame from base 1. The library was built by means of the immunoSEQ multiplex PCR assay. A mixture of 60 forward primers for TCR Vbeta segments and 13 reverse primers for TCR Jbeta segments was used in the multiplex PCR. Amplification of the CDR3 region of rearranged TCR beta genes was performed with a multiplex PCR assay on genomic DNA. The amplified TCR beta libraries were sequenced on the Illumina HiSeq System as 87-base-pair reads. Regarding the original processing steps: In a later analysis, 77 million or so unique TCR beta chains were counted across the roughly 610 repertoires, and around 11 million of these chains were shared by at least two donors. Raw reads were error-corrected and collapsed into unique sequences by a nearest-neighbor algorithm in which closely related sequences were merged to remove PCR and sequencing errors. To assign V, D and J gene segments, CDR3 sequences were aligned to IMGT reference sequences. For a sequence to be retained, a match of at least six nucleotides to both a V gene segment and a J gene segment was required. Rearrangements were called productive when the CDR3 lacked stop codons and stayed in frame with V and J; all others were non-productive. CDR3 was defined by IMGT convention, running from the second conserved V-encoded cysteine to the conserved J-encoded phenylalanine. In an earlier analysis of around 640 of the donors, sequences lacking an unambiguous match to a single V gene segment were excluded. An earlier analysis of several hundred of the donors called V segments functional above 56.7% productive rearrangements and segregating when the between-donor standard deviation exceeded 5%. To diagnose cytomegalovirus status from the catalog of TCR beta chain sequences, a statistical classification framework was built. V and J gene assignment, in a later analysis, came from comparing TCR nucleotide sequences with IMGT/GENE-DB human TR gene sequences. Using the TCRdist pipeline, a later analysis assigned CDR3 sequences along with most-parsimonious VDJ recombination scenarios. In a later analysis, each TCR beta chain was defined by its CDR3 amino acid sequence together with its V-gene family, and reads lacking a unique V-gene family were excluded. As a way to deal with suspected cross-contamination and a sequencing artifact, a later analysis dropped 640 or so nucleotide sequences that were highly shared and had low generation probability. For each public chain, a later analysis derived a clonal expansion index from normalized ranks of inferred template counts within each repertoire. Generation probabilities in a later analysis came from a VDJ recombination model fitted to out-of-frame rearrangements, and those results were checked against IGoR. Hypergeometric tests were used in a later analysis to score TCR-TCR, TCR-HLA and TCR-CMV co-occurrence, with a repertoire-size bias correction applied to the TCR pairs. In a later analysis, false discovery rates were estimated by permuting HLA or CMV assignments 20 times. A later analysis grouped co-occurring TCRs with DBSCAN, adding TCRdist sequence similarity when clustering within HLA-allele-positive subsets. Repertoires with fewer than 30,000 or more than 120,000 public chains were left out of co-occurrence clustering, as were a handful of repertoires with anomalous nucleotide sharing. TCRdb limited this immuneACCESS table to in-frame rearrangements with V and J called. A share of clones is missing; checked studies link under half to unresolved V genes, and the rest is unexplained. V, J and clone size reflect that table, while D and trimming were determined from the DNA. The sample has about 54,000 clones on record. Approximately 7% of the sample is held by the ten biggest clonotypes.

The source of this sequence is a woman aged 40-49 years in good health and CMV-seronegative. The sample was PBMCs. Rearrangement joined TRBV11-2 to TRBJ2-3, and 9 junction bases match TRBD2. The sequence in DNA is TGTGCCAGCAGCCCGGAGGGACTAGCTGAGCAGTATTTT. Translated, this gives CASSPEGLAEQYF. The reference TRBV11-2 and TRBJ2-3 proteins fill in what lies around the CDR3, so the full variable domain reads EAGVAQSPRYKIIEKRQSVAFWCNPISGHATLYWYQQILGQGPKLLIQFQNNGVVDDSQLPKDRFSAERLKGVDSTLKIQPAKLEDSAVYLCASSPEGLAEQYFGPGTRLTVL.